This TCR beta chain stems from a study of blood T cell repertoires in COVID-19. Study-wide context: There were acute and convalescent COVID-19 samples, and they came from the United States, Italy and Spain. From T cells, B-cell-depleted T cells, or PBMCs came the material, which was cDNA or gDNA.

Trimming removed 6 bases from V and 6 bases from J, with 16 bases in between. This CDR3 comprises 14 residues. Germline V lookup: CDR1 SGDLS, CDR2 YYNGEE. All enrollees were about 18 to 95 years old and from under 25 US areas. In the source study's methods: Amplified reference gene primers provided the basis for estimating nucleated cell counts. Libraries were prepared by immunoSEQ multiplex PCR; TCRdb keeps only in-frame clonotypes and omits some of them. V, J and clone size reflect that table, while D and trimming were determined from the DNA. The sample includes fewer than 350,000 clones, roughly 86% of them seen just once.

This receptor was taken from a woman aged 30 to 39 who had been exposed to COVID-19. The chain combines TRBV9 with TRBJ1-5; perhaps TRBD1 as D (5 bases). Material for sequencing was PBMCs or T cells enriched from blood (not recorded which). The CDR3 bases are TGTGCCAGCAACAACGGCAGGGAGGGTCAGCCCCAGCATTTT. Translated: CASNNGREGQPQHF.